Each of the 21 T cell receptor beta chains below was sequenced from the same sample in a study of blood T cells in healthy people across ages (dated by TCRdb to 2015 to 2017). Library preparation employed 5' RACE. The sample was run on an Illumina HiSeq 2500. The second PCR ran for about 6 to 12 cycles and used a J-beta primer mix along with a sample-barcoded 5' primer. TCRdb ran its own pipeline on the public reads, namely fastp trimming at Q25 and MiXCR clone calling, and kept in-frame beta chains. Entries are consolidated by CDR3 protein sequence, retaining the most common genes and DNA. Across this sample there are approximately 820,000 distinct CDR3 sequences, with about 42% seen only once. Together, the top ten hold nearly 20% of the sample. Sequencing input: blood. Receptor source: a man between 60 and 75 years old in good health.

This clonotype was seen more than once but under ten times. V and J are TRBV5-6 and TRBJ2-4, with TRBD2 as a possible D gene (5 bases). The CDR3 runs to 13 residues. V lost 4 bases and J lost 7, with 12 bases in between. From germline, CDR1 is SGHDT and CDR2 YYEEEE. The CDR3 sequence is CASSRPGLNIQYF. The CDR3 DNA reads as TGTGCCAGCAGCCGGCCGGGGTTGAACATTCAGTACTTC.

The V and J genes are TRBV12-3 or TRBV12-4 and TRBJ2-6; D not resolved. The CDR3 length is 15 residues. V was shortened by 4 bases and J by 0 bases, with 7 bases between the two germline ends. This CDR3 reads CASSSPASGANVLTF. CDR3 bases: TGTGCCAGCAGTTCTCCGGCCTCTGGGGCCAACGTCCTGACTTTC.

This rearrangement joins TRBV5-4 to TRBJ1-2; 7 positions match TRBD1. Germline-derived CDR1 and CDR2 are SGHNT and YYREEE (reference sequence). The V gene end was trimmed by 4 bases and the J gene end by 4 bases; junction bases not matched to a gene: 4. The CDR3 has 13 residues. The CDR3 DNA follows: TGTGCCAGCAGCGGGGACAGCTCCTATGGCTACACCTTC. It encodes CASSGDSSYGYTF. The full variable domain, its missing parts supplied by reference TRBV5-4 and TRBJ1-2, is ETGVTQSPTHLIKTRGQQVTLRCSSQSGHNTVSWYQQALGQGPQFIFQYYREEENGRGNFPPRFSGLQFPNYSSELNVNALELDDSALYLCASSGDSSYGYTFGSGTRLTVV.

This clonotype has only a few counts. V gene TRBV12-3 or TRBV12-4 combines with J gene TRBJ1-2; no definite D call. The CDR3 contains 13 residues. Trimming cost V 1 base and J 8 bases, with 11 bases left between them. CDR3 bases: TGTGCCAGCAGTTTAGATTCAGGTGGCGGCTACACCTTC. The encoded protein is CASSLDSGGGYTF.

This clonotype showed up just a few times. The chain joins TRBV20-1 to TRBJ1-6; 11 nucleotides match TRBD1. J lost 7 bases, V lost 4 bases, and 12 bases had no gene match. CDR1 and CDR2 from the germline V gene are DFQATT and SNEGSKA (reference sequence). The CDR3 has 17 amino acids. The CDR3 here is CSATPLDRGLSNSPLHF. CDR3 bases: TGCAGTGCTACCCCGTTGGACAGGGGGCTCTCGAATTCACCCCTCCACTTT.

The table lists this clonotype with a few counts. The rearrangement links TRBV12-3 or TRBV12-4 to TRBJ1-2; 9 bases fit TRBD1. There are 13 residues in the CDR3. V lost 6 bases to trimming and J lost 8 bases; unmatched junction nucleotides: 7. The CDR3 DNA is TGTGCCAGCAGCTCGGGACAGGGTCAGGGCTACACCTTC. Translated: CASSSGQGQGYTF.

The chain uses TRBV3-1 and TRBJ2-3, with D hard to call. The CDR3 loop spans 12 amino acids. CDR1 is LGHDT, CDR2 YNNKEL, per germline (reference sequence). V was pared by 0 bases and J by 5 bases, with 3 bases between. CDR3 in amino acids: CASSQDQDTQYF. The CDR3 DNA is TGTGCCAGCAGCCAAGATCAAGATACGCAGTATTTT.

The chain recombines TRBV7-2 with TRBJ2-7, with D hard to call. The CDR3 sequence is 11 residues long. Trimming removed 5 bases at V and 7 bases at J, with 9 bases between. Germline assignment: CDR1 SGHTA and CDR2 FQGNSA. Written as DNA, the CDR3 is TGTGCCAGCAGCGCATCCCTGGAGCAGTACTTC. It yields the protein CASSASLEQYF.

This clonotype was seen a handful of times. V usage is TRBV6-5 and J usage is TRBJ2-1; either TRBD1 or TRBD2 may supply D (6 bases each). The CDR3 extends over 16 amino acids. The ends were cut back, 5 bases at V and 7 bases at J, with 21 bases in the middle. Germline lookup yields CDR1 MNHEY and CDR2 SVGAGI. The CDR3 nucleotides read TGTGCCAGCAGTAAATCCCTCGGGGGCCTTTCGAATGAGCAGTTCTTC. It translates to CASSKSLGGLSNEQFF.

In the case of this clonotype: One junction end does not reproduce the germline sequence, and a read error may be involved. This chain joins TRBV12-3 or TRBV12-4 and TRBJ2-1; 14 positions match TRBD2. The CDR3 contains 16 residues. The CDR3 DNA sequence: TGTGCCAGCAGTTTCGGGACTAGCGGGAGATACAGTGAGCAGTTCTTC. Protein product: CASSFGTSGRYSEQFF.

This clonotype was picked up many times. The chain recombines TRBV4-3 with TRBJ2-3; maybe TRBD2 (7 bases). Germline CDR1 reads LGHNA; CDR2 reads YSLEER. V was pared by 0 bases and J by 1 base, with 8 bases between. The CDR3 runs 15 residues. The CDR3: CASSQEGGRTDTQYF. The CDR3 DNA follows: TGCGCCAGCAGCCAAGAGGGGGGGCGCACAGATACGCAGTATTTT.

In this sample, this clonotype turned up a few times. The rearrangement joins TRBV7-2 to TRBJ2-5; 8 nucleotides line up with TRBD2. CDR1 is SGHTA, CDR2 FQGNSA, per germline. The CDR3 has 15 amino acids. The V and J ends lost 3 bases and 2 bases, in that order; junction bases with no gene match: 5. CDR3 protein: CASSLSIAGQETQYF. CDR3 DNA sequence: TGTGCCAGCAGCTTGTCCATAGCGGGGCAAGAGACCCAGTACTTC. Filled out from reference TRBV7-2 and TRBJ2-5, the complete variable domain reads GAGVSQSPSNKVTEKGKDVELRCDPISGHTALYWYRQSLGQGLEFLIYFQGNSAPDKSGLPSDRFSAERTGGSVSTLTIQRTQQEDSAVYLCASSLSIAGQETQYFGPGTRLLVL.

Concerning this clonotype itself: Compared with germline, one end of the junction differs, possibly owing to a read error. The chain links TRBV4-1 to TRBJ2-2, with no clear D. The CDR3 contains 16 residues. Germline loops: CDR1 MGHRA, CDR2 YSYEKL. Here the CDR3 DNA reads TGCGCCAACAGCCAAGGCTGGGCCGGGAACACCGGGGAGCTGTTTTTT. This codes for CANSQGWAGNTGELFF.

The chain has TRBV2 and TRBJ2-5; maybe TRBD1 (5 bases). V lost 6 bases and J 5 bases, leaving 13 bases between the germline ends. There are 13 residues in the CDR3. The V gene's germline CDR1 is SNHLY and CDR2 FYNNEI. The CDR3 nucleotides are TGTGCCAGCAGCGCCGCAGGGTTTGAGACCCAGTACTTC. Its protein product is CASSAAGFETQYF.

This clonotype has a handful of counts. This chain's CDR3 is CASRPSTGDFSYEQYF. In nucleotides, the CDR3 is TGCGCCAGCAGACCCTCTACAGGGGACTTCTCCTACGAGCAGTACTTC. This rearrangement joins TRBV5-1 to TRBJ2-7; tentatively, D is TRBD1 (7 bases). The CDR3 extends over 16 amino acids. The V gene lost 5 bases and the J gene lost 0 bases, with 18 bases spanning the gap. Per germline, CDR1 SGHRS and CDR2 YFSETQ.

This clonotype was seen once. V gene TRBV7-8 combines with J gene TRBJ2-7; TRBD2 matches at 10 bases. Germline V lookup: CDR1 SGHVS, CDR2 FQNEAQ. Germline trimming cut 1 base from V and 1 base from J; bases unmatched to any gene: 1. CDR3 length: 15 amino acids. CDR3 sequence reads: CASSLELAGSYEQYF. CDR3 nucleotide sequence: TGTGCCAGCAGCTTAGAACTAGCGGGGTCCTACGAGCAGTACTTC.

This CDR3 is CASTDLKGPLNTEAFF. The CDR3 DNA follows: TGTGCCAGCACAGACCTAAAGGGTCCCTTGAACACTGAAGCTTTCTTT. This chain uses TRBV27 with TRBJ1-1, with D unclear. The CDR3 has 16 amino acids. V gave up 7 bases and J gave up 0 bases, with 18 bases separating them. Per the germline V gene, CDR1 is MNHEY and CDR2 is SMNVEV (reference sequence).

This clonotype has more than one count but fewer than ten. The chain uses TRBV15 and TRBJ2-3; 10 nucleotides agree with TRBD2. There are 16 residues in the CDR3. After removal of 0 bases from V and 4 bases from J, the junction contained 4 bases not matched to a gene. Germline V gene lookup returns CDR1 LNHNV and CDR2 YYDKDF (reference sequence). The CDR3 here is CATSRDPAGGADTQYF. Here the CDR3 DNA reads TGTGCCACCAGCAGAGATCCAGCGGGGGGGGCAGATACGCAGTATTTT.

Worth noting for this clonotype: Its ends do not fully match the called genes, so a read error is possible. For the CDR3, the DNA is TGCACCAGCAGCTTGGCTCTAGCGGGGGCGATGTACCAAGAGACCCAGTACTTC. It translates to CTSSLALAGAMYQETQYF. The chain combines TRBV5-1 with TRBJ2-5; TRBD2 matches at 10 bases. Germline V CDR1 and CDR2: SGHRS, YFSETQ. The CDR3 runs 18 residues. Variable domain in full (rest from reference TRBV5-1 and TRBJ2-5): KAGVTQTPRYLIKTRGQQVTLSCSPISGHRSVSWYQQTPGQGLQFLFEYFSETQRNKGNFPGRFSGRQFSNSRSEMNVSTLELGDSALYLCTSSLALAGAMYQETQYFGPGTRLLVL.

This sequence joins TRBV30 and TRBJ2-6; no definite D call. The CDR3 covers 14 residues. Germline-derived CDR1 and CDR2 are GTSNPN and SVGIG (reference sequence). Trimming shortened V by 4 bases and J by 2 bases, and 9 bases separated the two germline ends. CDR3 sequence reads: CAWMWAAGANVLTF. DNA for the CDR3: TGTGCCTGGATGTGGGCAGCTGGGGCCAACGTCCTGACTTTC.

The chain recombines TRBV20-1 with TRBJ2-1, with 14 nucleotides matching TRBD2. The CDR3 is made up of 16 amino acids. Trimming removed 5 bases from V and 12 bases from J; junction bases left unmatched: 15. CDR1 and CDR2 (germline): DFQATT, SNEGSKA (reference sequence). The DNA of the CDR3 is TGCAGTGCTTCCCCGCCCGGGACTAGCGGGGGTGGGGGGCAGTTCTTC. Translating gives CSASPPGTSGGGGQFF.